Included here is one T cell receptor (beta chain) sequence, with context. The antigen is not known. The data originate from a study of cytomegalovirus exposure and HLA in healthy donors. Across the whole study: Researchers found that about 84% of 300 to 450 genotyped donors fell within the Caucasian-associated ancestry cluster.

Study-level results: HLA-A and HLA-B allele assignments for most subjects were reportedly predicted accurately using TCR beta sequences.

PCR employed 60 Vbeta and 13 Jbeta primers. The table came from immunoSEQ multiplex PCR; TCRdb's copy has only in-frame clones and leaves some out. This repertoire shows over 85,000 clones, around 70% found once; its top ten account for 1.2%. Those who donated were healthy bone marrow donors. The V segment lost 5 bases and the J segment 4 bases; nucleotides outside the gene matches: 9. CDR3 length equals 16 residues. In germline, CDR1 is MGHRA, CDR2 YSYEKL. The source of this sequence is a female donor in good health and CMV-seronegative. The rearrangement uses TRBV4-1 and TRBJ2-3, with 10 bases that match TRBD1. Sequenced input: PBMCs. The chain's CDR3 is CASSGPGQGNPDTQYF. The DNA for the CDR3 is TGCGCCAGCAGCGGTCCGGGACAGGGGAACCCAGATACGCAGTATTTT.